This is a list of T cell receptor beta chains from one sample in a study of cytomegalovirus exposure and HLA in healthy donors. The data were produced by immunoSEQ multiplex PCR, yet TCRdb's version contains in-frame clones alone and is incomplete. The sample yields tens of thousands of clones, 80% seen once. The source material was PBMCs. The receptors derive from a male donor in good health and CMV-seronegative. Both conserved end residues are part of each CDR3. A D gene is named only where the DNA matches it firmly.

>TRBV2|TRBD1|TRBJ1-1
CASSRQGWSTEAFF
>TRBV7-9|TRBD2|TRBJ2-5
CASSRAGGPKTQYF
>TRBV6-5|TRBD2|TRBJ2-2
CASGTSSLGTGELFF
>TRBV27|-|TRBJ1-4
CASSDSGVGVEKLFF
>TRBV5-1|-|TRBJ2-5
CASSRGTAEETQYF
>TRBV5-8|-|TRBJ1-1
CASRNRGNTEAFF
>TRBV5-6|-|TRBJ1-5
CASSLSGLGNQPQHF
>TRBV19|TRBD1|TRBJ1-2
CASSIDRGQGPYGYTF
>TRBV11-2|-|TRBJ1-1
CASSSRAFF
>TRBV13|-|TRBJ1-1
CASSPLYLGGRTEAFF
>TRBV5-1|-|TRBJ1-4
CASSFQGITNEKLFF
>TRBV2|TRBD1|TRBJ1-4
CASSEENRGRNKLFF
>TRBV7-9|-|TRBJ2-2
CASSLARLNTGELFF
>TRBV5-8|TRBD2|TRBJ2-7
CARGRGRVAYEQYF
>TRBV5-6|TRBD2|TRBJ2-5
CASSEGLAGQETQYF
>TRBV11-2|TRBD2|TRBJ2-7
CASSLAGGSSYEQYF
>TRBV5-4|TRBD2|TRBJ2-2
CASLDRGGPRGTGELFF
>TRBV4-3|-|TRBJ2-1
CASSQGGLASSYNEQFF
>TRBV2|-|TRBJ1-1
CASSYQAEAFF
>TRBV9|TRBD2|TRBJ2-1
CASSELAAQYNEQFF
>TRBV6-1|TRBD2|TRBJ2-2
CASSLAGVAGELFF
>TRBV9|-|TRBJ2-3
CASSVVVAATDTQYF
>TRBV19|-|TRBJ1-1
CASSMRSGPRTAFF
>TRBV6-1|TRBD1|TRBJ1-3
CASTQTGNSGNTIYF